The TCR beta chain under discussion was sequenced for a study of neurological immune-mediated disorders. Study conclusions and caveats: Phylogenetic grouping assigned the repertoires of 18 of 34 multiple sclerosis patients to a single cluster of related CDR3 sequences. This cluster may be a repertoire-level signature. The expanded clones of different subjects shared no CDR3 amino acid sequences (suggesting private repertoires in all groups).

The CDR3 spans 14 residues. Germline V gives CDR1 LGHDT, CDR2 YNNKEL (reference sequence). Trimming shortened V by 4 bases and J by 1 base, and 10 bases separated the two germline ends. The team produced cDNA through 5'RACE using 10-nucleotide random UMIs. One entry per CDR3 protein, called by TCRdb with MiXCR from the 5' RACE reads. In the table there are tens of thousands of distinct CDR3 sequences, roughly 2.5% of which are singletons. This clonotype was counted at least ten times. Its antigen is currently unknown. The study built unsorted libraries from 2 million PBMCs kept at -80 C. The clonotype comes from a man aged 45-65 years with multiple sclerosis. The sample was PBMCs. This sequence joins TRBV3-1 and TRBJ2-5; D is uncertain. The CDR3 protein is CASSPRWGQETQYF. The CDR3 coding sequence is TGTGCCAGCAGCCCACGGTGGGGCCAAGAGACCCAGTACTTC.